These T cell receptor beta chains were read from a single sample in a study of response to subunit inactivated influenza vaccine. TCRdb ran MiXCR on the RT-PCR reads and lists one entry per CDR3 protein. Altogether 500,000 to 600,000 distinct CDR3 sequences are present, approximately 17% being singletons, with the ten largest covering over 2.5%. The sequencing here drew on CD4+ T cells sorted from PBMCs, taken around 25 months after vaccination. All receptors come from a man in his fifties or sixties who received an inactivated influenza vaccine. The CDR3 runs from the conserved cysteine through the conserved F or W. A D gene is named only where the DNA matches it firmly. Where a row states a size, it is once, few, many or the class of an expanded clone; other rows omit it.

size: .; J: TRBJ1-5; V: TRBV3-1; D: .; DNA: TGTGCCAGCAGCGCCGGACTGACGAATCAGCCCCAGCATTTT; CDR3: CASSAGLTNQPQHF
size: .; J: TRBJ2-1; V: TRBV28; D: TRBD1; DNA: TGTGCCAGCAGTAGGACAGGGGGTATCAATGAGCAGTTCTTC; CDR3: CASSRTGGINEQFF
size: .; J: TRBJ2-5; V: TRBV14; D: .; DNA: TGTGCCAGCAGCCAACTACAGGTGATGGAGACCCAGTACTTC; CDR3: CASSQLQVMETQYF
size: .; J: TRBJ2-7; V: TRBV7-8; D: .; DNA: TGTGCCAGCAGCTTAGCGCCCAGGGGCGAGCAGTACTTC; CDR3: CASSLAPRGEQYF
size: few; J: TRBJ2-7; V: TRBV11-2; D: .; DNA: TGTGCCAGCGGGGCTGGGTACGAGCAGTACTTC; CDR3: CASGAGYEQYF
size: .; J: TRBJ2-4; V: TRBV5-6; D: .; DNA: TGTGCCAGCAGCCTCGAACAGACCTTAGCCAAAAACATTCAGTACTTC; CDR3: CASSLEQTLAKNIQYF
size: .; J: TRBJ2-5; V: TRBV20-1; D: TRBD2; DNA: TGCAGTGCTAGAGGATCAGCGGGGGCAGGGGAGACCCAGTACTTC; CDR3: CSARGSAGAGETQYF
size: few; J: TRBJ1-2; V: TRBV12-3/TRBV12-4; D: .; DNA: TGTGCCAGCAGTTTACCCTGGGCAGGGAACTATGGCTACACCTTC; CDR3: CASSLPWAGNYGYTF
size: .; J: TRBJ1-5; V: TRBV6-4; D: .; DNA: TGTGCCAGCAGTCCCGACTGGGGGAATCAGCCCAAGCATTTT; CDR3: CASSPDWGNQPKHF
size: .; J: TRBJ2-1; V: TRBV6-2/TRBV6-3; D: .; DNA: TGTGCCAGCAGTTACCGAGGGGGACGGTTCTTC; CDR3: CASSYRGGRFF
size: .; J: TRBJ2-7; V: TRBV6-5; D: .; DNA: TGTGCCAGCAGTTACGGGTCCAGGGTCACCTACGAGCAGTACTTC; CDR3: CASSYGSRVTYEQYF
size: few; J: TRBJ2-2; V: TRBV12-3/TRBV12-4; D: .; DNA: TGTGCCAGCACCCGGGAGAGGGTCACCGGGGAGCTGTTTTTT; CDR3: CASTRERVTGELFF
size: .; J: TRBJ2-7; V: TRBV20-1; D: .; DNA: TGCAGTGCTACCTCTACGGGGGACGGATACTACGAGCAGTACTTC; CDR3: CSATSTGDGYYEQYF
size: few; J: TRBJ2-1; V: TRBV20-1; D: TRBD2; DNA: TGCAGTGCTATAACTCCAGGGCGGGGGGCTTCGGATGAGCAGTTCTTC; CDR3: CSAITPGRGASDEQFF
size: once; J: TRBJ1-2; V: TRBV29-1; D: .; DNA: TGCAGCGTTTCCCGGGACTTTTATGGCTACACCTTC; CDR3: CSVSRDFYGYTF
size: many; J: TRBJ2-3; V: TRBV12-3/TRBV12-4; D: .; DNA: TGTGCCAGCAGTTTACGGGGTATTAGCACAGATACGCAGTATTTT; CDR3: CASSLRGISTDTQYF
size: few; J: TRBJ2-5; V: TRBV6-6; D: .; DNA: TGTGCCAGCCGGGGTAGCGTCGAGACCCAGTACTTC; CDR3: CASRGSVETQYF
size: .; J: TRBJ2-2; V: TRBV5-1; D: TRBD2; DNA: TGCGCCAGCAGCCCGGCCGCGGGAGGGTTCACCGGGGAGCTGTTTTTT; CDR3: CASSPAAGGFTGELFF